This TCR beta chain appears in the sequencing data of a study of cytomegalovirus exposure and HLA in healthy donors (dated by TCRdb to about 2017). In terms of the full investigation: An earlier analysis of several hundred of the donors reported about 250 Gb of sequence data and roughly 100 million unique TCR beta sequences from about 200 million T cells. An early release covering 500 to 750 HLA-typed donors comprised approximately 300 gigabases of sequencing data and around 86 million unique TCR sequences. A separate validation cohort of about 110 different subjects was used in addition to the roughly 670-subject first cohort. The study aimed to test whether signatures of past pathogen exposure could be identified by cataloging public T cell receptors. Using immunosequencing, the study profiled T cell repertoires from about 620 subjects and related those repertoires to cytomegalovirus serostatus. The study combined high-throughput TCR immunosequencing, statistical association of individual TCRs with disease status, and machine learning to predict cytomegalovirus infection status. A later analysis re-analyzed previously published TCR beta repertoires from 666 donors and added high-resolution HLA genotyping to study TCR occurrence patterns. The later analysis used no new phenotypic data to find candidate immune exposures, relying instead on TCR beta sequences and their occurrence across donors. Every repertoire in the discovery cohort had been generated on one and the same sequencing platform. Of the roughly 400 genotyped donors, about 80% fell in the genetic ancestry cluster associated with self-reported Caucasian donors. To decide whether each TCR beta V gene segment behaved as functional or pseudogenic, an earlier analysis of some 600 of the donors relied on high-throughput TCR beta sequencing. On average, 235,054 unique TCR beta nucleotide sequences were sequenced per donor among 300 to 500 genotyped donors of the cohort, with roughly 19% of those sequences being non-productive. Both class I and class II loci were covered by HLA typing, at four-digit resolution. Typing coverage differed by locus: A, B, C, DRB1 and DQB1 were typed in about 620-630 donors, DQA1 in about 500, DPA1 in nearly 610, and DPB1 in 472. Four to six DR-DQ haplotypes were handled as single units for association and clustering, since linkage in the cohort was strong. Alongside the repertoire data, information on donor age, sex, ethnicity and CMV serostatus was compiled. Genome-wide SNP genotypes for about 65% of the 666 donors were used in a later genetic analysis, which treated that subset as a discovery cohort. Summary of the overall study and its limitations: It was suggested by the authors that the approach could potentially be generalized to other disease states and immunological phenotypes. A later analysis found that most CMV-associated TCR beta chains appeared HLA-restricted, with HLA associations seemingly driven largely by CMV exposure. Some IMGT-functional V segments, including TRBV6-2 and TRBV6-3, could not be distinguished by the 87-base-pair reads and were therefore excluded. When HLA alleles, especially DR and DQ, strongly co-occurred, TCR associations were difficult to assign to individual alleles. A later analysis associated 15,000 to 20,000 TCR beta sequences with specific HLA alleles at a false discovery rate of 0.05. Most TCR sequences were seen in very few donors, while some public TCRs were found in many individuals. According to a later genetic analysis, donors in an Asian-associated ancestry cluster had fewer N-insertions in productive TCRs than the roughly 670-donor mean. V-gene and J-gene trimming of TCR beta chains was associated with a missense DCLRE1C variant in a later genetic analysis, and the association was replicated in an independent cohort. Compared with equally common non-associated chains, HLA-associated TCR beta chains in a later analysis were more clonally expanded and had lower generation probabilities. The sequencing pipeline was judged likely to have produced a cluster of highly shared sequence variants as a technical artifact. Correlated functional status among segregating V segments might be attributable to linkage disequilibrium, but an unknown experimental factor could not be ruled out. This cohort had only TCR beta chains sequenced, and the lack of alpha or paired-chain data limited which features could be detected. A further reported finding was that TCR beta sequences accurately predicted the HLA-A and HLA-B alleles for most subjects in the first cohort. Because HLA typing was unavailable for some donors at each locus, only the typed subset was used in association tests. In a later analysis, TCR association rates were found to vary across HLA loci, with the most associated TCRs seen for DRB1 alleles and the fewest for HLA-C alleles. The only immune exposure information available for the cohort was CMV serostatus. Presence/absence analyses assumed roughly uniform sequencing depth across donors, an assumption that may not hold. The earlier analysis of 587 of the donors excluded roughly 17 rarely observed V segments, including chromosome 9 orphons, because counts were too low. A few of the identified cytomegalovirus-associated TCR beta chains were confirmed in vitro to be specific for cytomegalovirus antigens. In an earlier analysis of around 500 of the donors, most TCR beta V segments appeared in productive rearrangements about 87% or about 30% of the time, broadly matching IMGT annotations. The classifier was reported to diagnose cytomegalovirus status with high specificity and sensitivity in both the original and validation cohorts. In a later analysis, several top co-occurrence clusters were reported to appear linked to parvovirus B19, influenza, CMV and Epstein-Barr virus. In the study, some 160 TCR beta chains were listed as associated with cytomegalovirus.

Library preparation used the immunoSEQ multiplex PCR assay. The multiplex PCR relied on a mix of 60 forward primers for TCR Vbeta segments and 13 reverse primers for TCR Jbeta segments. A multiplex PCR assay on genomic DNA amplified the CDR3 region of rearranged TCR beta genes. The amplified TCR beta libraries were sequenced on the Illumina HiSeq System as 87-base-pair reads. On the authors' methods: In a later analysis, roughly 80 million unique TCR beta chains were counted across the approximately 640 repertoires, and roughly 11 million of these chains were shared by at least two donors. Raw reads were error-corrected and collapsed into unique sequences by a nearest-neighbor algorithm in which closely related sequences were merged to remove PCR and sequencing errors. V, D and J gene segments were assigned by aligning CDR3 sequences to IMGT reference sequences. For a sequence to be retained, a match of at least six nucleotides to both a V gene segment and a J gene segment was required. Rearrangements were called productive when the CDR3 lacked stop codons and stayed in frame with V and J; all others were non-productive. CDR3 was defined according to IMGT convention as the region running from the second conserved V-encoded cysteine to the conserved J-encoded phenylalanine. In an earlier analysis of more than 550 of the donors, sequences lacking an unambiguous match to a single V gene segment were excluded. In an earlier analysis of a few hundred of the donors, V segments were called functional above 56.7% productive rearrangements and were called segregating when the between-donor standard deviation exceeded 5%. A statistical classification framework was built for diagnosing cytomegalovirus status from the catalog of TCR beta chain sequences. A later analysis assigned V and J genes by comparing TCR nucleotide sequences with IMGT/GENE-DB human TR gene sequences. Using the TCRdist pipeline, a later analysis assigned CDR3 sequences along with most-parsimonious VDJ recombination scenarios. In a later analysis, each TCR beta chain was defined by its CDR3 amino acid sequence together with its V-gene family, and reads lacking a unique V-gene family were excluded. To address suspected cross-contamination and a sequencing artifact, a later analysis removed 450 to 700 highly shared, low-generation-probability nucleotide sequences. For each public chain, a later analysis derived a clonal expansion index from normalized ranks of inferred template counts within each repertoire. Generation probabilities in a later analysis came from a VDJ recombination model fitted to out-of-frame rearrangements, and those results were checked against IGoR. A later analysis scored TCR-TCR, TCR-HLA and TCR-CMV co-occurrence with hypergeometric tests, applying a repertoire-size bias correction to TCR pairs. In a later analysis, false discovery rates were estimated by permuting HLA or CMV assignments 20 times. In a later analysis, co-occurring TCRs were grouped using DBSCAN, and TCRdist sequence similarity was added for clustering within HLA-allele-positive subsets. For co-occurrence clustering, repertoires with fewer than 30,000 or more than 120,000 public chains were excluded, along with several repertoires with anomalous nucleotide sharing. Entries here come from immuneACCESS through TCRdb and include only in-frame sequences with V and J called. Some clones fail to appear in such tables; in the studies checked, an unresolved V gene covers under half of the shortfall, and the cause of the remainder is unknown. The DNA gave D and trimming, while V, J and clone size come from that table. The sample table holds around 170,000 clones, of which 80% were seen once. In total, the top ten clones hold more than 1.1% of the sample.

The cohort comprised some 730 healthy bone marrow donors. At the time of sampling, every cohort member was nominally healthy, though immune exposures that went unrecorded were likely present. The donor was CMV seropositive and was included in the group of 290 or so seropositive cohort members. Every donor gave a peripheral blood sample, and the peripheral blood mononuclear cells from that sample were used for TCR beta sequencing. Genomic DNA extraction from the blood cell samples was performed with the Qiagen DNeasy Blood Extraction Kit. From cysteine to phenylalanine, the CDR3 is 18 amino acids long. The read is trimmed to its CDR3 DNA, 54 bases read in frame from base 1. Germline trimming amounts to 0 bases on V and 3 bases on J, with 11 as the count of junction bases outside the gene matches. About this clone: Its binding antigen is unknown. Base qualities are missing; no much larger clone stands one base away.

The clonotype originates from a girl aged 5 to 17 in good health and CMV-seropositive. The V gene is TRBV23-1 and the J gene is TRBJ2-1; 7 bases in the middle match TRBD1. TRBV23-1 is filed as an ORF, its function uncertain. Source material: PBMCs. The nucleotide sequence reads as follows: TGCGCCAGCAGTCAATCGCTGGGCAGGGGGAAGGGCTACAATGAGCAGTTCTTC. Translation gives CASSQSLGRGKGYNEQFF.